Below, 20 T cell receptor beta chains from the same sample are listed, as sequenced in a study of OX40 agonist ivuxolimab in advanced cancers. The library came from the immunoSEQ multiplex PCR assay. TCRdb took over this immuneACCESS table, retaining in-frame rearrangements with V and J assigned. Such tables are incomplete; in checked studies, under half of the missing clones stem from an unresolved V gene, and the remainder is unexplained. Recorded for this sample are over 95,000 clones; about four fifths of them occurred a single time. Almost 1.5% of the sample rests with the top ten. The sequencing here drew on CD4+ or CD8+ T cells sorted from blood, taken in a trial of the OX40 agonist ivuxolimab. Receptors originate from an adult with an advanced solid tumor such as melanoma, head and neck, liver or kidney cancer.

V usage is TRBV11-3 and J usage is TRBJ2-1; 9 nucleotides agree with TRBD1. The germline CDR1 and CDR2 sequences are SGHNT and YENEEA. The CDR3 has 14 amino acids. V lost 4 bases, J lost 9 bases, and 7 bases stayed unmatched. This CDR3 is CASSSDRGKGEQFF. CDR3 coding DNA: TGTGCCAGCAGCTCTGACAGGGGGAAAGGTGAGCAGTTCTTC.

This chain links TRBV7-9 with TRBJ1-1, with D maybe TRBD1 (5 bases). The CDR3 is made up of 14 amino acids. Looked up from germline, CDR1 is SEHNR and CDR2 is FQNEAQ (reference sequence). Trimming left V 5 bases short and J 11 bases short, with 21 bases between. The CDR3 sequence is CASSQQSAGVWAFF. DNA of the CDR3: TGTGCCAGCAGCCAACAATCGGCGGGGGTGTGGGCTTTCTTT.

The CDR3 here is CASSAQGSSYNSPLHF. CDR3 nucleotides: TGTGCCAGCAGCGCACAGGGAAGCTCCTATAATTCACCCCTCCACTTT. This chain uses TRBV9 with TRBJ1-6, with a possible D match to TRBD1 (6 bases). Germline assignment: CDR1 SGDLS and CDR2 YYNGEE. Deletions cut 3 bases from V and 0 bases from J, with 10 bases between. The length of the CDR3 is 16 residues.

The chain is built from TRBV10-3 and TRBJ2-2; 7 bases map to TRBD1. This CDR3 comprises 14 residues. The V and J ends lost 10 bases and 0 bases, in that order; junction bases with no gene match: 5. CDR1 is ENHRY and CDR2 is SYGVKD in the germline V gene. This CDR3 reads CATSQGANTGELFF. CDR3 nucleotides: TGTGCCACGTCCCAGGGGGCGAACACCGGGGAGCTGTTTTTT.

This clone was observed a single time. The chain links TRBV4-2 to TRBJ2-7; TRBD2 aligns across 8 bases. The CDR3 extends over 16 amino acids. Germline V gene sequence: CDR1 LGHNA, CDR2 YNFKEQ. V shed 3 bases and J 3 bases; nucleotides not matched to a gene: 10. The CDR3 loop is CASSQAAGGADYEQYF. The CDR3 DNA follows: TGTGCCAGCAGCCAGGCTGCGGGGGGCGCAGACTACGAGCAGTACTTC.

The chain employs TRBV6-1 and TRBJ2-3, with a possible D match to TRBD1 (5 bases). V was clipped by 8 bases and J by 3 bases, with 9 bases between them. In germline, CDR1 is MNHNS, CDR2 SASEGT. The CDR3 extends over 12 amino acids. CDR3 protein: CASARGTDTQYF. Written as DNA, the CDR3 is TGTGCCAGCGCTAGGGGTACAGATACGCAGTATTTT.

This sequence joins TRBV7-2 and TRBJ2-4; 9 bases match TRBD1. The CDR3 sequence is 18 residues long. The trim removed 5 bases at V and 0 bases at J, leaving 11 bases unmatched. CDR1 and CDR2 from the germline V gene are SGHTA and FQGNSA. The CDR3 DNA sequence: TGTGCCAGCAGCCCCACCGGGACAGGGACCCTAGCCAAAAACATTCAGTACTTC. This gives the protein CASSPTGTGTLAKNIQYF. The full variable domain, rest sourced from reference TRBV7-2 and TRBJ2-4, is GAGVSQSPSNKVTEKGKDVELRCDPISGHTALYWYRQSLGQGLEFLIYFQGNSAPDKSGLPSDRFSAERTGGSVSTLTIQRTQQEDSAVYLCASSPTGTGTLAKNIQYFGAGTRLSVL.

The chain couples TRBV2 to TRBJ2-3, with 13 bases lining up with TRBD2. The germline gives CDR1 SNHLY, CDR2 FYNNEI. The CDR3 spans 16 residues. V was clipped by 7 bases and J by 2 bases; unmatched bases: 6. The CDR3 spells CASTRLAGGNTDTQYF. CDR3 coding DNA: TGTGCCAGCACTAGACTAGCGGGGGGTAACACAGATACGCAGTATTTT. Variable domain in full (rest from reference TRBV2 and TRBJ2-3): EPEVTQTPSHQVTQMGQEVILRCVPISNHLYFYWYRQILGQKVEFLVSFYNNEISEKSEIFDDQFSVERPDGSNFTLKIRSTKLEDSAMYFCASTRLAGGNTDTQYFGPGTRLTVL.

The chain combines TRBV30 with TRBJ1-5; a possible D gene is TRBD1 (5 bases). The CDR3 sequence is 15 residues long. Germline V gene data show CDR1 as GTSNPN and CDR2 as SVGIG (reference sequence). Trimming pared 0 bases from V and 5 bases from J, leaving 14 bases between. The CDR3 spells CAWSVRSGRHQPQHF. The CDR3 DNA sequence: TGTGCCTGGAGTGTACGCTCAGGGCGGCATCAGCCCCAGCATTTT.

The CDR3 loop reads CASSLGLAGVKEQYF. For the CDR3, the DNA is TGTGCCAGCAGCTTGGGACTAGCGGGAGTTAAAGAGCAGTACTTC. This chain joins TRBV5-6 and TRBJ2-7; 12 bases agree with TRBD2. CDR1 and CDR2 (germline): SGHDT, YYEEEE. J gave up 7 bases and V 0 bases, and 5 bases lay outside the gene matches. CDR3 length equals 15 residues.

The chain has TRBV11-2 and TRBJ2-7; TRBD2 aligns across 8 bases. Trimming took 5 bases from V and 7 from J; bases not matched to a gene: 16. Germline CDR1 and CDR2: SGHAT and FQNNGV. The CDR3 totals 16 residues. CDR3 region: CASSQVLGGASWEQYF. CDR3 nucleotides: TGTGCCAGCAGCCAAGTCCTCGGGGGGGCTAGTTGGGAGCAGTACTTC. The complete variable domain, with remaining parts taken from reference TRBV11-2 and TRBJ2-7, reads EAGVAQSPRYKIIEKRQSVAFWCNPISGHATLYWYQQILGQGPKLLIQFQNNGVVDDSQLPKDRFSAERLKGVDSTLKIQPAKLEDSAVYLCASSQVLGGASWEQYFGPGTRLTVT.

The chain joins TRBV18 to TRBJ1-1; no reliable D call. Germline V lookup: CDR1 KGHSH, CDR2 LQKENI. The CDR3 has 13 amino acids. Trimming shortened V by 3 bases and J by 4 bases, and 9 bases separated the two germline ends. CDR3 in DNA: TGTGCCAGCTCACCCACTTGGGGCACTGAAGCTTTCTTT. This gives the protein CASSPTWGTEAFF.

This sequence joins TRBV12-5 and TRBJ2-1, with 15 nucleotides matching TRBD2. The CDR3 runs 16 residues. From germline, CDR1 is LGHNT and CDR2 FRNRAP. V trimming: 5 bases; J trimming: 9 bases; junction bases outside the gene matches: 8. CDR3 residues: CASGPRTSGGAGEQFF. CDR3 bases: TGTGCTAGTGGTCCCCGGACTAGCGGGGGGGCGGGTGAGCAGTTCTTC.

This chain connects TRBV2 to TRBJ2-7, with D tentatively TRBD2 (5 bases). Germline assignment: CDR1 SNHLY and CDR2 FYNNEI. V was cut by 8 bases and J by 1 base, with 9 bases left in between. This CDR3 is built from 12 residues. The CDR3 loop is CASLRGSYEQYF. CDR3 coding DNA: TGTGCCAGCCTACGGGGTTCCTACGAGCAGTACTTC. Based on the CDR3 plus reference TRBV2 and TRBJ2-7, the full variable domain is EPEVTQTPSHQVTQMGQEVILRCVPISNHLYFYWYRQILGQKVEFLVSFYNNEISEKSEIFDDQFSVERPDGSNFTLKIRSTKLEDSAMYFCASLRGSYEQYFGPGTRLTVT.

Here the CDR3 DNA reads TGTGCCAGCAGTTTTAGATGGGGGAAGAATCAGCCCCAGCATTTT. Its protein product is CASSFRWGKNQPQHF. The chain joins TRBV7-2 to TRBJ1-5, with a weak D call TRBD1 (5 bases). Germline loops: CDR1 SGHTA, CDR2 FQGNSA. CDR3 length: 15 amino acids. The V end was cut by 6 bases, the J end by 4 bases, with 16 bases between.

This clone was counted between two and nine times. The chain combines TRBV5-1 with TRBJ1-4; the D gene is possibly TRBD1 (5 bases). The germline V gene has CDR1 SGHRS and CDR2 YFSETQ. V lost 1 base, J lost 8 bases, and 15 bases lay in between. This CDR3 has 15 amino acids. The CDR3 region has the DNA TGCGCCAGCAGCTTGACAGGCTCCAGCGAGGAAAAACTGTTTTTT. Translated: CASSLTGSSEEKLFF. The complete variable domain, with remaining parts taken from reference TRBV5-1 and TRBJ1-4, reads KAGVTQTPRYLIKTRGQQVTLSCSPISGHRSVSWYQQTPGQGLQFLFEYFSETQRNKGNFPGRFSGRQFSNSRSEMNVSTLELGDSALYLCASSLTGSSEEKLFFGSGTQLSVL.

The genes are TRBV28 and TRBJ2-1, with unresolved D. The V and J ends lost 5 bases and 6 bases respectively, with 11 bases between them. Germline V gene sequence: CDR1 MDHEN, CDR2 SYDVKM. This CDR3 contains 13 residues. The CDR3 region is CASSQLPTNEQFF. CDR3 nucleotide sequence: TGTGCCAGCAGTCAATTACCCACCAATGAGCAGTTCTTC. Based on the CDR3 plus reference TRBV28 and TRBJ2-1, the full variable domain is DVKVTQSSRYLVKRTGEKVFLECVQDMDHENMFWYRQDPGLGLRLIYFSYDVKMKEKGDIPEGYSVSREKKERFSLILESASTNQTSMYLCASSQLPTNEQFFGPGTRLTVL.

The rearrangement uses TRBV5-1 and TRBJ2-5; D gene ambiguous. This CDR3 region has 13 residues. Germline CDR1 SGHRS, CDR2 YFSETQ. Trimming removed 4 bases at V and 5 bases at J, with 12 bases between. The CDR3 here is CASSPFRLETQYF. The CDR3 DNA is TGCGCCAGCAGCCCCTTCAGATTGGAGACCCAGTACTTC.

The J gene is TRBJ2-2, the V gene TRBV27, with 9 bases lining up with TRBD1. V shed 2 bases, J shed 5 bases, and the junction held 12 bases outside the gene matches. This CDR3 spans 18 amino acids. Germline CDR1 MNHEY, CDR2 SMNVEV (reference sequence). The CDR3 nucleotides read TGTGCCAGCAGTTTAAAAGGAAGGGACAGGGTCTTAACCGGGGAGCTGTTTTTT. Translated: CASSLKGRDRVLTGELFF.

V gene TRBV28 combines with J gene TRBJ2-7; D remains ambiguous. This CDR3 has 15 residues. The ends were cut back, 1 base at V and 2 bases at J, with 12 bases in the middle. Germline CDR1 and CDR2: MDHEN and SYDVKM. The CDR3 DNA reads as TGTGCCAGCAGTTTATTGGGTGAGGCGCCCTACGAGCAGTACTTC. Protein: CASSLLGEAPYEQYF.